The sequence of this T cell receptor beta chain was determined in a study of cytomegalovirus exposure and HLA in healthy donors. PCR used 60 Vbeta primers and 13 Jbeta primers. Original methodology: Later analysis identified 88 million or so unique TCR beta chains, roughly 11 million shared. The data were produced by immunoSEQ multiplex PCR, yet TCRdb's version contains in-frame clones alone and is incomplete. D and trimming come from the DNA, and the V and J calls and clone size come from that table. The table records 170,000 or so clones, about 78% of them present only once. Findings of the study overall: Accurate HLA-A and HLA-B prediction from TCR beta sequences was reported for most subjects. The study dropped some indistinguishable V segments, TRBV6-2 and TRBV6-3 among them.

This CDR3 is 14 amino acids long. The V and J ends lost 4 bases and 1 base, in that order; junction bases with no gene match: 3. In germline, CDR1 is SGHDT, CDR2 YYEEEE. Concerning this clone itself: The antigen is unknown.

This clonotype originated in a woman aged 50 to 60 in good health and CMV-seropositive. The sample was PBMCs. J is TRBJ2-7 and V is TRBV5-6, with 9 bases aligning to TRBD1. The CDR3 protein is CASSPGTGSYEQYF. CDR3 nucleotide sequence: TGTGCCAGCAGCCCCGGGACAGGGTCCTACGAGCAGTACTTC.